A selection of T cell receptor beta chains follows, all from one sample in a study of blood T cell repertoires in COVID-19. The data were produced by immunoSEQ multiplex PCR, yet TCRdb's version contains in-frame clones alone and is incomplete. The table lists roughly 400,000 clones, about nine tenths of them singletons, with roughly 0.9% in the top ten. Sequenced input: PBMCs or T cells enriched from blood (not recorded which). The receptors were sampled from a woman between 40 and 55 years old who had been exposed to COVID-19. CDR3s include the opening cysteine and the closing phenylalanine or tryptophan. The order of the fields is D gene, clone size, J gene, V gene, CDR3 protein, CDR3 DNA. D genes are given only for firm matches. For some rows the clone size is stated as once, few or many, or as a class when expanded; others skip it.

d_gene: .; abundance: .; j_gene: TRBJ1-2; v_gene: TRBV19; CDR3aa: CASSIVPDTSYGYTF; CDR3nt: TGTGCCAGTAGTATAGTTCCAGACACCAGCTATGGCTACACCTTC
d_gene: .; abundance: .; j_gene: TRBJ2-5; v_gene: TRBV29-1; CDR3aa: CSVVLGRETQYF; CDR3nt: TGCAGCGTTGTCTTGGGCCGAGAGACCCAGTACTTC
d_gene: .; abundance: .; j_gene: TRBJ1-1; v_gene: TRBV3-1/TRBV3-2; CDR3aa: CASSQEGRGENTEAFF; CDR3nt: TGTGCCAGCAGCCAAGAAGGTAGGGGCGAGAACACTGAAGCTTTCTTT
d_gene: .; abundance: .; j_gene: TRBJ1-5; v_gene: TRBV27; CDR3aa: CASSFEGSNQPQHF; CDR3nt: TGTGCCAGCAGTTTTGAGGGTAGCAATCAGCCCCAGCATTTT
d_gene: TRBD2; abundance: .; j_gene: TRBJ2-7; v_gene: TRBV4-3; CDR3aa: CASSQAWTSGRANMGYEQYF; CDR3nt: TGCGCCAGCAGCCAAGCTTGGACTAGCGGGAGGGCAAATATGGGGTACGAGCAGTACTTC
d_gene: .; abundance: .; j_gene: TRBJ1-1; v_gene: TRBV5-4; CDR3aa: CASSLSLGSTEAFF; CDR3nt: TGTGCCAGCAGCTTGTCTTTGGGGAGCACTGAAGCTTTCTTT
d_gene: TRBD2; abundance: .; j_gene: TRBJ2-3; v_gene: TRBV30; CDR3aa: CAWIPSGSADTQYF; CDR3nt: TGTGCCTGGATACCTAGCGGGAGCGCAGATACGCAGTATTTT
d_gene: TRBD1; abundance: .; j_gene: TRBJ1-4; v_gene: TRBV7-9; CDR3aa: CASSDDRDNEKLFF; CDR3nt: TGTGCCAGCAGCGACGACAGGGATAATGAAAAACTGTTTTTT
d_gene: .; abundance: .; j_gene: TRBJ1-6; v_gene: TRBV12-5; CDR3aa: CASDPGTSINSPLHF; CDR3nt: TGTGCTAGTGATCCCGGGACTTCTATCAATTCACCCCTCCACTTT
d_gene: TRBD2; abundance: .; j_gene: TRBJ2-7; v_gene: TRBV2; CDR3aa: CASSVGTSGLYEQYF; CDR3nt: TGTGCCAGCAGCGTTGGGACTAGCGGCCTCTACGAGCAGTACTTC
d_gene: .; abundance: .; j_gene: TRBJ1-2; v_gene: TRBV29-1; CDR3aa: CSVETGYGYTF; CDR3nt: TGCAGCGTAGAGACAGGTTATGGCTACACCTTC
d_gene: .; abundance: .; j_gene: TRBJ2-7; v_gene: TRBV11-2; CDR3aa: CASSLDIYEQYF; CDR3nt: TGTGCCAGCAGCTTAGACATCTACGAGCAGTACTTC
d_gene: .; abundance: .; j_gene: TRBJ1-1; v_gene: TRBV6-5; CDR3aa: CASSSRFEAFF; CDR3nt: TGTGCCAGCAGTAGCAGGTTCGAAGCTTTCTTT
d_gene: .; abundance: .; j_gene: TRBJ2-1; v_gene: TRBV10-1; CDR3aa: CASSVLADNEQFF; CDR3nt: TGCGCCAGCAGTGTACTAGCAGACAATGAGCAGTTCTTC
d_gene: TRBD1; abundance: once; j_gene: TRBJ1-1; v_gene: TRBV18; CDR3aa: CASSPGMDRLNTEAFF; CDR3nt: TGTGCCAGCTCACCGGGGATGGACAGGTTGAACACTGAAGCTTTCTTT
d_gene: .; abundance: .; j_gene: TRBJ1-6; v_gene: TRBV7-2; CDR3aa: CASSLVGTSYNSPLHF; CDR3nt: TGTGCCAGCAGCTTAGTAGGGACATCTTATAATTCACCCCTCCACTTT
d_gene: .; abundance: .; j_gene: TRBJ1-2; v_gene: TRBV7-2; CDR3aa: CASSSRIGGSYGYTF; CDR3nt: TGTGCCAGCAGCTCCCGGATTGGGGGGAGCTATGGCTACACCTTC
d_gene: TRBD1; abundance: .; j_gene: TRBJ1-4; v_gene: TRBV6-5; CDR3aa: CASSKDRGGEKLFF; CDR3nt: TGTGCCAGCAGCAAGGACAGGGGAGGTGAAAAACTGTTTTTT
d_gene: TRBD1; abundance: .; j_gene: TRBJ2-3; v_gene: TRBV29-1; CDR3aa: CSVRSGTGSTDTQYF; CDR3nt: TGCAGCGTTCGATCCGGGACAGGCAGCACAGATACGCAGTATTTT
d_gene: TRBD2; abundance: .; j_gene: TRBJ2-3; v_gene: TRBV2; CDR3aa: CASRKTSGDTDTQYF; CDR3nt: TGTGCCAGCAGAAAGACTAGCGGGGACACAGATACGCAGTATTTT